This entry describes one T cell receptor (beta chain). Its antigen is unknown. A second PCR, run for roughly 7 to 11 cycles, used a sample-barcoded 5' primer plus a J-beta primer mix. MiXCR was run by TCRdb on the 5' RACE reads, yielding one entry per CDR3 protein. The table includes 1,500,000 or so distinct CDR3 sequences, 35% to 45% detected once. Collection of ten milliliters of peripheral blood was performed for each donor. The record originates from a study of blood T cells in healthy people across ages. Overall study results and limits: Unsorted PBMCs blocked a conclusive comparison of naive and antigen-experienced cells. As naive T cell percentage varied, TCR beta diversity correlated strongly with it. Among T cells, TCR beta diversity per million cells dropped roughly linearly as age rose.

In germline, CDR1 is SGHAT, CDR2 FQNNGV. Unmatched junction bases numbered 10, after V lost 3 bases and J lost 6 bases. The CDR3 is made up of 16 amino acids. The sequenced sample consisted of blood. The receptor was isolated from a woman aged 18-29 years in good health. J is TRBJ2-1 and V is TRBV11-2, with 8 bases identical to TRBD2. The CDR3: CASSFQGLAGPNEQFF. CDR3 bases: TGTGCCAGCAGCTTTCAGGGGTTAGCGGGGCCCAATGAGCAGTTCTTC.